These 23 T cell receptor beta chains were all obtained from the same sample, sequenced in a study of T-cell memory formation after mild COVID-19. TCRdb reprocessed the 5' RACE reads with MiXCR, giving one entry per CDR3 protein. The table has 120,000 to 150,000 distinct CDR3 sequences, about 19% seen once. Sequencing was carried out using PBMCs or a T cell subset sorted from them (not recorded which). The receptors derive from an adult woman who had mild COVID-19 (a few samples of this study predate the infection). Cell type and time point are not known.

This clonotype has a count of ten or more. This rearrangement joins TRBV12-3 or TRBV12-4 to TRBJ2-3; D unresolved. The CDR3 contains 14 residues. V lost 1 base and J 4 bases, leaving 9 bases between the germline ends. The CDR3 sequence is CASSLGLGPDTQYF. The DNA of the CDR3 is TGTGCCAGCAGTTTAGGGCTCGGGCCAGATACGCAGTATTTT.

This clonotype is deemed medium-sized. The chain couples TRBV4-3 to TRBJ2-5, with D unclear. V lost 0 bases, J lost 6 bases, and 14 bases lay in between. Per germline, CDR1 LGHNA and CDR2 YSLEER. The CDR3 length is 15 residues. Here the CDR3 DNA reads TGCGCCAGCAGCCAAGATCCGGGCCAGGCTAAGACCCAGTACTTC. Encoded protein: CASSQDPGQAKTQYF.

The V gene is TRBV29-1, the J gene TRBJ2-3, with a possible D match to TRBD2 (5 bases). Germline V CDR1 and CDR2: SQVTM, ANQGSEA. This CDR3 is 14 amino acids long. V lost 7 bases and J lost 2, with 16 bases in between. DNA of the CDR3: TGCAGCGATGATGCTAGCCTGTACACAGATACGCAGTATTTT. It codes for CSDDASLYTDTQYF.

This clonotype was found a few times. This sequence joins TRBV5-1 and TRBJ2-5; TRBD1 might be the D (6 bases). Germline V gene lookup returns CDR1 SGHRS and CDR2 YFSETQ. The CDR3 spans 16 residues. V was clipped by 4 bases and J by 2 bases, with 18 bases between them. The CDR3 nucleotides are TGCGCCAGCAGCCCGGCCTGGACAGATCGGCAAGAGACCCAGTACTTC. This gives the protein CASSPAWTDRQETQYF. Variable domain in full (rest from reference TRBV5-1 and TRBJ2-5): KAGVTQTPRYLIKTRGQQVTLSCSPISGHRSVSWYQQTPGQGLQFLFEYFSETQRNKGNFPGRFSGRQFSNSRSEMNVSTLELGDSALYLCASSPAWTDRQETQYFGPGTRLLVL.

This clonotype was found a few times. The chain carries TRBV4-1 and TRBJ2-7, with D perhaps TRBD2 (6 bases). The CDR3 sequence is 19 residues long. Per the germline V gene, CDR1 is MGHRA and CDR2 is YSYEKL. V lost 2 bases and J lost 1, with 24 bases in between. This chain's CDR3 is CASSQPLARAPDYSYEQYF. DNA for the CDR3: TGCGCCAGCAGCCAACCACTAGCCCGGGCCCCCGATTATTCCTACGAGCAGTACTTC.

CDR3: CASSLTRDTIEQYF. The CDR3 DNA sequence: TGTGCCAGCAGTTTGACCCGGGATACGATCGAGCAGTACTTC. The chain has TRBV27 and TRBJ2-7; D might be TRBD2 (5 bases). The length of the CDR3 is 14 residues. Trimming left V 3 bases short and J 6 bases short, with 15 bases between. The germline CDR1 and CDR2 sequences are MNHEY and SMNVEV (reference sequence).

The V and J genes are TRBV5-1 and TRBJ2-7; 11 bases agree with TRBD2. With V trimmed by 4 bases and J by 3 bases, 6 bases remained unmatched. CDR1 and CDR2 (germline): SGHRS, YFSETQ. This CDR3 region has 15 residues. In nucleotides, the CDR3 is TGCGCCAGCAGCCGCGGGACTAGCGGAAACTACGAGCAGTACTTC. Protein sequence: CASSRGTSGNYEQYF. Together with reference TRBV5-1 and TRBJ2-7, the CDR3 gives the full variable domain: KAGVTQTPRYLIKTRGQQVTLSCSPISGHRSVSWYQQTPGQGLQFLFEYFSETQRNKGNFPGRFSGRQFSNSRSEMNVSTLELGDSALYLCASSRGTSGNYEQYFGPGTRLTVT.

The chain has TRBV6-2 or TRBV6-3 and TRBJ2-7; possibly TRBD1 or TRBD2 for D (5 bases each). Germline CDR1 is MNHEY and CDR2 is SVGEGT. Trimming took off 6 bases at V and 5 bases at J, with 20 bases between the two ends. The CDR3 totals 15 residues. The chain's CDR3 is CASSGRRDRGDEQYF. The CDR3 coding sequence is TGTGCCAGCAGCGGACGCCGGGACCGTGGGGACGAGCAGTACTTC.

This clonotype was recorded a few times. J is TRBJ1-1 and V is TRBV7-2, with D maybe TRBD1 (6 bases). Germline V lookup: CDR1 SGHTA, CDR2 FQGNSA. The CDR3 is 15 residues long. V lost 1 base and J 5 bases, leaving 14 bases between the germline ends. CDR3 residues: CASSLVRGGSTEAFF. Written as DNA, the CDR3 is TGTGCCAGCAGCTTAGTCAGGGGCGGGTCGACTGAAGCTTTCTTT. Complete variable domain (other parts from reference TRBV7-2 and TRBJ1-1): GAGVSQSPSNKVTEKGKDVELRCDPISGHTALYWYRQSLGQGLEFLIYFQGNSAPDKSGLPSDRFSAERTGGSVSTLTIQRTQQEDSAVYLCASSLVRGGSTEAFFGQGTRLTVV.

This clonotype was counted between two and nine times. The chain employs TRBV20-1 and TRBJ2-7; 10 nucleotides match TRBD1. The V and J ends lost 6 bases and 4 bases, in that order; junction bases with no gene match: 6. The CDR3 loop spans 13 amino acids. Germline V gene data show CDR1 as DFQATT and CDR2 as SNEGSKA (reference sequence). In nucleotides, the CDR3 is TGCAGTGCCGGACAGGGGGAATATTACGAGCAGTACTTC. Translated, it gives CSAGQGEYYEQYF.

This clonotype was counted at least ten times. The V call is TRBV11-3, the J call TRBJ2-4; TRBD2 agrees at 8 bases. The germline gives CDR1 SGHNT, CDR2 YENEEA. The ends lost 1 base at V and 1 base at J; junction bases unmatched: 18. The CDR3 runs to 21 residues. This CDR3 reads CASSLGGSGIGLGAAKNIQYF. The CDR3 nucleotides read TGTGCCAGCAGCTTAGGAGGTAGCGGGATCGGGCTGGGGGCGGCCAAAAACATTCAGTACTTC.

The CDR3 DNA sequence: TGTGCCAGCAGCTTGGTGTGGGATGATACGCAGTATTTT. This gives the protein CASSLVWDDTQYF. The chain is built from TRBV5-5 and TRBJ2-3; D ambiguous. From germline, CDR1 is SGHKS and CDR2 YYEKEE (reference sequence). The CDR3 spans 13 residues. The V end was cut by 0 bases, the J end by 6 bases, with 8 bases between.

This clonotype occurred a few times. The J gene is TRBJ1-5, the V gene TRBV7-2; the D is unclear. V shed 8 bases and J shed 7 bases, with 12 bases lying between them. CDR1 and CDR2 from the germline V gene are SGHTA and FQGNSA. The CDR3 loop spans 12 amino acids. In DNA form, the CDR3 reads TGTGCCAGCTCCCCTCGGGGACAGCCCCAGCATTTT. Protein sequence: CASSPRGQPQHF.

This clonotype occurred a few times. The chain is built from TRBV5-6 and TRBJ1-1; no definite D call. The CDR3 is 14 residues long. The V and J ends lost 2 bases and 0 bases respectively, with 8 bases between them. Germline V gene sequence: CDR1 SGHDT, CDR2 YYEEEE. CDR3 sequence: CASSFAIVNTEAFF. The CDR3, as DNA: TGTGCCAGCAGCTTTGCTATAGTGAACACTGAAGCTTTCTTT. The entire variable domain, with the rest obtained from reference TRBV5-6 and TRBJ1-1, is as follows: DAGVTQSPTHLIKTRGQQVTLRCSPKSGHDTVSWYQQALGQGPQFIFQYYEEEERQRGNFPDRFSGHQFPNYSSELNVNALLLGDSALYLCASSFAIVNTEAFFGQGTRLTVV.

This clonotype was seen a handful of times. This chain connects TRBV20-1 to TRBJ2-7, with 8 bases that match TRBD2. Germline lookup yields CDR1 DFQATT and CDR2 SNEGSKA (reference sequence). Germline trimming cut 0 bases from V and 12 bases from J; bases unmatched to any gene: 10. The CDR3 covers 13 residues. CDR3 sequence (DNA): TGCAGTGCTAGAGATGAAGTGGCCGGGAGGGTGTACTTC. Its protein is CSARDEVAGRVYF.

The chain recombines TRBV12-3 or TRBV12-4 with TRBJ2-3; D is uncertain. This CDR3 has 17 residues. V lost 5 bases and J lost 0, with 18 bases in between. As DNA, the CDR3 is TGTGCCAGCAGTAAACACCCTTCACCAGTTAGCACAGATACGCAGTATTTT. Amino acid sequence: CASSKHPSPVSTDTQYF.

This chain joins TRBV20-1 and TRBJ2-3; a weak D match, TRBD2 (6 bases). This CDR3 has 13 residues. V shed 6 bases and J shed 4 bases, with 14 bases lying between them. The germline CDR1 and CDR2 sequences are DFQATT and SNEGSKA (reference sequence). CDR3 bases: TGCAGTGCGGGGGAGGTAGCCCCAGATACGCAGTATTTT. It codes for CSAGEVAPDTQYF.

This clonotype occurred a few times. The CDR3 coding sequence is TGTGCCAGCAGCCACCGGGACGGGCTTTCCTACGAGCAGTACTTC. Translated: CASSHRDGLSYEQYF. The chain is built from TRBV11-2 and TRBJ2-7, with D possibly called TRBD1 or TRBD2 (5 bases each). This CDR3 has 15 amino acids. Germline V gene lookup returns CDR1 SGHAT and CDR2 FQNNGV. Deletions cut 5 bases from V and 1 base from J, with 15 bases between.

The chain couples TRBV5-1 to TRBJ1-1; D is ambiguous. This CDR3 spans 14 amino acids. Germline CDR1 is SGHRS and CDR2 is YFSETQ. Deletions cut 2 bases from V and 1 base from J, with 9 bases between. CDR3 residues: CASSFGSTNTEAFF. The CDR3 DNA reads TGCGCCAGCAGCTTCGGGTCAACGAACACTGAAGCTTTCTTT.

V and J are TRBV11-2 and TRBJ1-3; D perhaps matches TRBD1 (5 bases). V lost 1 base to trimming and J lost 1 base, with 11 bases between them. CDR3 length: 16 residues. Germline V gene sequence: CDR1 SGHAT, CDR2 FQNNGV. CDR3 in amino acids: CASSLGGSSSGNTIYF. The CDR3 bases are TGTGCCAGCAGCTTAGGGGGGTCTTCTTCTGGAAACACCATATATTTT.

The table lists this clonotype with a few counts. The chain has TRBV15 and TRBJ2-7; 7 bases fit TRBD1. The CDR3 length is 15 residues. J gave up 1 base and V 3 bases, and 6 bases lay outside the gene matches. Germline CDR1 and CDR2: LNHNV and YYDKDF (reference sequence). For the CDR3, the DNA is TGTGCCACCAGCAGGGAACAGGGGTCGTCCTACGAGCAGTACTTC. It yields the protein CATSREQGSSYEQYF.

This clonotype appeared a few times. The chain couples TRBV2 to TRBJ1-1; 8 bases fit TRBD1. J lost 2 bases, V lost 6 bases, and 8 bases had no gene match. Germline CDR1 SNHLY, CDR2 FYNNEI. The CDR3 has 15 residues. CDR3 DNA: TGTGCCAGCAGGTTAGACAGGGGTGGAAACACTGAAGCTTTCTTT. Protein product: CASRLDRGGNTEAFF.

This clonotype was observed a handful of times. The rearrangement uses TRBV18 and TRBJ2-7; the D is unclear. Deletions cut 2 bases from V and 0 bases from J, with 8 bases between. The germline CDR1 and CDR2 sequences are KGHSH and LQKENI. CDR3 size: 14 residues. The CDR3 sequence: CASSPSPASYEQYF. In nucleotides, the CDR3 is TGTGCCAGCTCACCATCCCCAGCCTCCTACGAGCAGTACTTC.